The entry below gives a single TCR beta chain sequence along with its context. The data originate from a study of cytomegalovirus exposure and HLA in healthy donors. This PCR relied on a set of 60 Vbeta primers and 13 Jbeta primers. Assay: immunoSEQ multiplex PCR; the TCRdb copy retains only in-frame clones and omits some. This table holds 150,000 to 200,000 clones, around 81% found once. Trimming at V came to 3 bases and at J to 7 bases, leaving 0 bases not matched to a gene. The CDR3 loop spans 12 amino acids. Germline loops: CDR1 SGHNT, CDR2 YENEEA. This receptor was identified in a woman between 40 and 55 years old in good health and CMV-seronegative. The specimen was PBMCs. The rearrangement links TRBV11-3 to TRBJ1-2; 9 bases are a match to TRBD1. The CDR3 reads CASSLGQGGYTF. Written as DNA, the CDR3 is TGTGCCAGCAGCTTGGGACAGGGTGGCTACACCTTC.